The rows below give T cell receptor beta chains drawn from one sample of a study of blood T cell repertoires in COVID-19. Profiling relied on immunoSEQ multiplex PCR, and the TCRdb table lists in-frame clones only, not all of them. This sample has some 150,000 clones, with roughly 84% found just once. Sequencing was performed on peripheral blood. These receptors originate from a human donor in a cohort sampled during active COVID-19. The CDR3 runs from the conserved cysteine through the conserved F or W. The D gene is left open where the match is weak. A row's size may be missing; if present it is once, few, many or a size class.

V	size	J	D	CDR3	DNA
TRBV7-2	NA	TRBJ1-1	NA	CASSPEPGVNTEAFF	TGTGCCAGCAGCCCGGAGCCAGGGGTGAACACTGAAGCTTTCTTT
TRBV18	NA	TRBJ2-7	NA	CASSLQAPYEQYF	TGTGCCAGCTCGCTACAGGCCCCCTACGAGCAGTACTTC
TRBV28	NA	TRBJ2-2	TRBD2	CASRGGRVNGELFF	TGTGCCAGCCGCGGGGGACGGGTAAACGGGGAGCTGTTTTTT
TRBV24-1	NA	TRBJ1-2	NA	CATSDFEGSRWGYTF	TGTGCCACCAGTGATTTTGAGGGCTCGAGGTGGGGCTACACCTTC
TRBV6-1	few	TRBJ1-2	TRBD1	CASSEETGGWYGYTF	TGTGCCAGCAGTGAGGAGACAGGGGGTTGGTATGGCTACACCTTC
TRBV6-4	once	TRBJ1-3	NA	CASSYSSSGNTIYF	TGTGCCAGCAGTTATAGTTCCTCTGGAAACACCATATATTTT
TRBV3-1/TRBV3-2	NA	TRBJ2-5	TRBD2	CASSPWTSGGKETQYF	TGTGCCAGCAGTCCCTGGACTAGCGGGGGGAAAGAGACCCAGTACTTC
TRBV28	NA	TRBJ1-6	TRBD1	CASGNRGTYNSPLHF	TGTGCCAGCGGAAACAGGGGAACCTATAATTCACCCCTCCACTTT
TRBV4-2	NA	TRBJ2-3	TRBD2	CASSQDETSGATDTQYF	TGTGCCAGCAGCCAAGATGAGACTAGCGGGGCCACAGATACGCAGTATTTT
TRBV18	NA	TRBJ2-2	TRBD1	CASSPGQVNTGELFF	TGTGCCAGCTCACCGGGACAGGTTAACACCGGGGAGCTGTTTTTT
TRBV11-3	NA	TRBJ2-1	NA	CASSQGATGEQFF	TGTGCCAGCAGCCAAGGGGCTACCGGGGAGCAGTTCTTC
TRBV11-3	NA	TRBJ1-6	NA	CASSLMIGSNSPLHF	TGTGCCAGCAGCTTGATGATAGGGAGCAATTCACCCCTCCACTTT
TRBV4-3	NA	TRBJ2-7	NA	CASSQDSSRRRYEQYF	TGCGCCAGCAGCCAAGATTCGAGCAGGAGGCGCTACGAGCAGTACTTC
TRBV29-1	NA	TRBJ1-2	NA	CSVYRDYGYTF	TGCAGCGTGTACAGGGACTATGGCTACACCTTC
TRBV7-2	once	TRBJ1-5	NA	CASSLGRGNQPQHF	TGTGCCAGCAGCTTGGGCAGGGGCAATCAGCCCCAGCATTTT
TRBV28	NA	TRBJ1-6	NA	CASSFLGGDPGSPLHF	TGTGCCAGCAGTTTCCTCGGGGGGGACCCAGGATCACCCCTCCACTTT
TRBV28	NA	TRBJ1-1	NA	CASSSTGPNTEAFF	TGTGCCAGCAGTTCCACAGGCCCGAACACTGAAGCTTTCTTT
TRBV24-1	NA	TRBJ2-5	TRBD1	CATSDPGQGARETQYF	TGTGCCACCAGTGACCCGGGACAGGGGGCGAGGGAGACCCAGTACTTC
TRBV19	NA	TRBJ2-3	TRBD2	CASSILAGGTDTQYF	TGTGCCAGTAGTATCCTAGCGGGGGGGACAGATACGCAGTATTTT
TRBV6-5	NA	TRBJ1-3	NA	CASSSTQAGGNTIYF	TGTGCCAGCAGCTCGACACAGGCGGGGGGAAACACCATATATTTT
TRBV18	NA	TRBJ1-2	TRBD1	CASSGNRGDSGYTF	TGTGCCAGCTCAGGGAACAGGGGGGACTCTGGCTACACCTTC
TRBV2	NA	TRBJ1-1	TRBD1	CASSLQGKNSEAFF	TGTGCCAGCAGCTTACAGGGGAAGAATTCTGAAGCTTTCTTT
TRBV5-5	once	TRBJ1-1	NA	CASSLAKNTEAFF	TGTGCCAGCAGCTTGGCCAAGAACACTGAAGCTTTCTTT
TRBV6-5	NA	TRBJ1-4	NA	CASRDSGTRNEKLFF	TGTGCCAGCAGGGATTCCGGGACACGAAATGAAAAACTGTTTTTT
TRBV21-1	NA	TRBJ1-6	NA	CASSSRDSYNSPLHF	TGTGCCAGCAGCAGCCGGGACAGTTATAATTCACCCCTCCACTTT
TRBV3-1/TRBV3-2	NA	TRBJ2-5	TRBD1	CASSQGLGQGGETQYF	TGTGCCAGCAGCCAAGGTTTGGGACAGGGAGGAGAGACCCAGTACTTC
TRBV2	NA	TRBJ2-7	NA	CASTQGSYEQYF	TGTGCCAGCACCCAGGGTTCCTACGAGCAGTACTTC
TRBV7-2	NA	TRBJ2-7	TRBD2	CASSLGNGGSYEQYF	TGTGCCAGCAGCTTAGGCAACGGGGGGTCCTACGAGCAGTACTTC
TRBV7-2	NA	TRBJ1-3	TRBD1	CASSRGQGATGNTIYF	TGTGCCAGCAGCAGGGGACAGGGGGCCACTGGAAACACCATATATTTT
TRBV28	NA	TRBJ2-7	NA	CASSHRQAPYEQYF	TGTGCCAGCAGTCATAGACAGGCCCCCTACGAGCAGTACTTC
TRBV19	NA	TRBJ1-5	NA	CASRPIFYSNQPQHF	TGTGCCAGTAGGCCGATATTCTATAGCAATCAGCCCCAGCATTTT
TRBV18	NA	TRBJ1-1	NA	CASSPPARANTEAFF	TGTGCCAGCTCACCACCGGCCAGGGCGAACACTGAAGCTTTCTTT
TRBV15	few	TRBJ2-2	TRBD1	CATSKGQGGTGELFF	TGTGCCACCAGCAAGGGACAGGGCGGCACCGGGGAGCTGTTTTTT
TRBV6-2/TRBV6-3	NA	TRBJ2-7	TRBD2	CASSYGRLAGFSYEQYF	TGTGCCAGCAGCTATGGCCGACTAGCGGGGTTCTCCTACGAGCAGTACTTC
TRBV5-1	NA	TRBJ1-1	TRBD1	CASSLHPGTGGTEAFF	TGCGCCAGCAGCTTACATCCCGGGACAGGGGGTACTGAAGCTTTCTTT
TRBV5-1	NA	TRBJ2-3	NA	CASSLASGTDTQYF	TGCGCCAGCAGCTTGGCTTCTGGGACTGACACGCAGTATTTT
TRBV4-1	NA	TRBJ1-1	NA	CASSPGVGGFDTEAFF	TGCGCCAGCAGCCCAGGGGTGGGGGGGTTTGACACTGAAGCTTTCTTT
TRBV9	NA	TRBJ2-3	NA	CASSSGAADTQYF	TGTGCCAGCAGCTCCGGAGCGGCAGATACGCAGTATTTT
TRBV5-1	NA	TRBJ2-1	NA	CASSLDRRSSYNEQFF	TGCGCCAGCAGCTTGGATCGGAGGAGCTCCTACAATGAGCAGTTCTTC
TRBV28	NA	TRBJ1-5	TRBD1	CASRSGQGAGQPQHF	TGTGCCAGCAGATCCGGACAGGGGGCGGGTCAGCCCCAGCATTTT
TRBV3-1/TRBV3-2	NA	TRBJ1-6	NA	CASSRGLSSPLHF	TGTGCCAGCAGCCGAGGGCTTAGTTCACCCCTCCACTTT
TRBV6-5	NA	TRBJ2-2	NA	CASRPRLGSGELFF	TGTGCCAGCAGGCCCAGACTAGGCAGCGGGGAGCTGTTTTTT
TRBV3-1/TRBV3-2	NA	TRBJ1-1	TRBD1	CASSQGGQRGTEAFF	TGTGCCAGCAGCCAGGGGGGACAGAGAGGGACTGAAGCTTTCTTT
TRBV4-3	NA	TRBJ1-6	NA	CASSQDVRGSPLHF	TGCGCCAGCAGCCAAGACGTCAGGGGATCACCCCTCCACTTT
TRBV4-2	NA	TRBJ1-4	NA	CASSLQGTTTNEKLFF	TGTGCCAGCAGCCTTCAAGGTACTACAACTAATGAAAAACTGTTTTTT
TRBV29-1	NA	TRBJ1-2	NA	CSVEERGGYYGYTF	TGCAGCGTTGAAGAACGGGGAGGGTACTATGGCTACACCTTC
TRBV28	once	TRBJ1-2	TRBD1	CASSLGGQGIAGYTF	TGTGCCAGCAGTTTGGGAGGACAGGGAATTGCTGGCTACACCTTC
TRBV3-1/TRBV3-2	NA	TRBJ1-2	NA	CASSPEARGGYTF	TGTGCCAGCAGCCCCGAGGCACGGGGGGGCTACACCTTC
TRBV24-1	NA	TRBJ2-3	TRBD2	CATSGVAGSTDTQYF	TGTGCCACCAGTGGCGTAGCGGGGAGCACAGATACGCAGTATTTT
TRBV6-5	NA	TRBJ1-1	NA	CASTSTGGATEAFF	TGTGCCAGCACCTCGACAGGCGGCGCCACTGAAGCTTTCTTT
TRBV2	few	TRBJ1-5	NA	CASNPGPGIGSNQPQHF	TGTGCCAGCAATCCGGGCCCGGGGATTGGTAGCAATCAGCCCCAGCATTTT
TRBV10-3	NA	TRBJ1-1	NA	CAIRADRGGTEAFF	TGTGCCATCAGGGCCGACAGAGGAGGGACTGAAGCTTTCTTT